Shown below are 25 T cell receptor beta chains from a single sample sequenced in a study of shared clonotypes between healthy human individuals. Only CD45RO-negative cells positively selected for CCR7 counted as naive CD8 cells, so terminally differentiated effector memory CD45RA+ cells were excluded. Clones were sequenced by immunoSEQ multiplex PCR, and TCRdb holds only the in-frame ones, with some missing. The sample consists of 800,000 or so clones, about 96% of them appearing once. Input material: naive CD8+ T cells sorted from blood. The receptors were sampled from a young man in good health.

This chain uses TRBV15 with TRBJ1-5, with 11 bases that match TRBD1. CDR3 length equals 15 residues. V shed 3 bases and J 6 bases; nucleotides not matched to a gene: 4. The germline V gene has CDR1 LNHNV and CDR2 YYDKDF (reference sequence). The CDR3 DNA follows: TGTGCCACCAGCAGGGACAGGGGGCCTTCTCAGCCCCAGCATTTT. Its translation is CATSRDRGPSQPQHF.

The gene calls are TRBV2 and TRBJ2-5; D uncertain. CDR1 and CDR2 (germline): SNHLY, FYNNEI. This CDR3 comprises 14 residues. Trimming removed 1 base at V and 1 base at J, with 7 bases between. CDR3 amino acids: CASSEEAGQETQYF. The CDR3 nucleotides read TGTGCCAGCAGTGAAGAGGCAGGCCAAGAGACCCAGTACTTC. The full variable domain, in which reference TRBV2 and TRBJ2-5 provide the parts outside the CDR3, is EPEVTQTPSHQVTQMGQEVILRCVPISNHLYFYWYRQILGQKVEFLVSFYNNEISEKSEIFDDQFSVERPDGSNFTLKIRSTKLEDSAMYFCASSEEAGQETQYFGPGTRLLVL.

The chain combines TRBV27 with TRBJ2-7; tentatively, D is TRBD1 (6 bases). CDR3 size: 16 residues. The germline V gene encodes CDR1 MNHEY and CDR2 SMNVEV (reference sequence). Trimming took 4 bases from V and 3 from J, leaving 19 bases between them. The CDR3 DNA sequence: TGTGCCAGCAGTTCACATTTTAGGGGGAGAGTCTACGAGCAGTACTTC. It is translated as CASSSHFRGRVYEQYF.

This chain uses TRBV6-4 with TRBJ2-1; 11 positions agree with TRBD1. The CDR3 runs 15 residues. V gave up 4 bases and J gave up 6 bases; unmatched junction bases: 5. In germline, CDR1 is MRHNA, CDR2 SNTAGT. The CDR3 reads CASSAGQGVINEQFF. The CDR3 DNA is TGTGCCAGCAGTGCGGGACAGGGGGTGATCAATGAGCAGTTCTTC.

The gene calls are TRBV4-1 and TRBJ1-3, with D possibly TRBD1 on 6 matching bases. V was pared by 3 bases and J by 3 bases, with 15 bases between. Germline V gene sequence: CDR1 MGHRA, CDR2 YSYEKL. This CDR3 has 16 amino acids. The CDR3 DNA is TGCGCCAGCAGCCAGGGCCTCACAGGGATTGGAAACACCATATATTTT. Protein: CASSQGLTGIGNTIYF.

The chain has TRBV7-8 and TRBJ2-1; D remains unclear. V was trimmed by 1 base and J by 8 bases, leaving 12 bases between them. The CDR3 has 14 residues. Germline V lookup: CDR1 SGHVS, CDR2 FQNEAQ. CDR3 nucleotides: TGTGCCAGCAGCTTAGAGGGTGTCCTTGATGAGCAGTTCTTC. Translation gives CASSLEGVLDEQFF.

The chain carries TRBV29-1 and TRBJ2-7; unclear D gene. This CDR3 is built from 12 residues. The germline V and J ends were trimmed by 3 bases and 2 bases, with 8 bases remaining between them. Germline-derived CDR1 and CDR2 are SQVTM and ANQGSEA. The CDR3 DNA follows: TGCAGCGTTGAGGTCACGACCTACGAGCAGTACTTC. Its protein product is CSVEVTTYEQYF.

Only one count was recorded for this clone. The chain employs TRBV7-6 and TRBJ1-5, with 8 bases aligning to TRBD1. Trimming at V came to 3 bases and at J to 7 bases, leaving 8 bases not matched to a gene. Germline CDR1 reads SGHVS; CDR2 reads FNYEAQ. The CDR3 is 15 residues long. Written as DNA, the CDR3 is TGTGCCAGCAGCTTGGGGGCAGGGGGCGAACAGCCCCAGCATTTT. Translation gives CASSLGAGGEQPQHF.

CDR3 DNA: TGTGCCAGCAGCCCTTCCGGGAGGGCCCATCACAATGAGCAGTTCTTC. This codes for CASSPSGRAHHNEQFF. This chain uses TRBV7-9 with TRBJ2-1; TRBD2 agrees at 8 bases. Germline V gene sequence: CDR1 SEHNR, CDR2 FQNEAQ (reference sequence). The V gene end was trimmed by 5 bases and the J gene end by 5 bases; junction bases not matched to a gene: 11. The CDR3 loop spans 16 amino acids.

This chain uses TRBV6-6 with TRBJ2-7; TRBD2 matches at 11 bases. The CDR3 spans 15 residues. Per germline, CDR1 MNHNY and CDR2 SVGAGI (reference sequence). V lost 6 bases to trimming and J lost 1 base; unmatched junction nucleotides: 5. CDR3 sequence: CASRLLAGVSYEQYF. Written as DNA, the CDR3 is TGTGCCAGCAGGCTACTAGCGGGAGTTTCCTACGAGCAGTACTTC.

The chain joins TRBV28 to TRBJ2-1, with 9 bases that match TRBD2. Germline CDR1 and CDR2: MDHEN and SYDVKM. This CDR3 has 15 residues. The J segment lost 10 bases and the V segment lost 4 bases, leaving 11 bases of the junction unmatched. This chain's CDR3 is CASSSPRTSVVEQFF. The CDR3 DNA sequence: TGTGCCAGCAGTTCCCCTCGGACTAGCGTCGTAGAGCAGTTCTTC.

The count of this clone is one. The rearrangement uses TRBV27 and TRBJ2-5, with TRBD1 as a possible D gene (6 bases). Trimming removed 6 bases at V and 3 bases at J, with 23 bases between. Per the germline V gene, CDR1 is MNHEY and CDR2 is SMNVEV (reference sequence). This CDR3 has 17 amino acids. CDR3 amino acids: CASRRIPGTSEEETQYF. CDR3 coding DNA: TGTGCCAGCAGACGCATCCCCGGGACAAGCGAAGAAGAGACCCAGTACTTC.

This chain uses TRBV2 with TRBJ2-7; D is unclear. The CDR3 spans 11 residues. The germline V gene encodes CDR1 SNHLY and CDR2 FYNNEI. The germline V and J ends were trimmed by 7 bases and 3 bases, with 7 bases remaining between them. CDR3 nucleotides: TGTGCCAGCAACGATAACTACGAGCAGTACTTC. Translation: CASNDNYEQYF. Filled out from reference TRBV2 and TRBJ2-7, the complete variable domain reads EPEVTQTPSHQVTQMGQEVILRCVPISNHLYFYWYRQILGQKVEFLVSFYNNEISEKSEIFDDQFSVERPDGSNFTLKIRSTKLEDSAMYFCASNDNYEQYFGPGTRLTVT.

This chain links TRBV7-3 with TRBJ2-1, with D perhaps TRBD1 (5 bases). The CDR3 is made up of 13 amino acids. Germline V lookup: CDR1 SGHTA, CDR2 FQGTGA. V was trimmed by 4 bases and J by 7 bases, leaving 11 bases between them. The CDR3 sequence: CASSSDSRNEQFF. The CDR3 nucleotides read TGTGCCAGCAGCTCAGACAGTAGGAATGAGCAGTTCTTC.

J is TRBJ2-2 and V is TRBV25-1; 7 nucleotides align to TRBD1. V shed 1 base and J 0 bases; nucleotides not matched to a gene: 8. The germline V gene encodes CDR1 MGHDK and CDR2 SYGVNS. The CDR3 runs to 18 residues. The CDR3 DNA is TGTGCCAGCAGTGAATCGGACAGGTCCCTAGCGAACACCGGGGAGCTGTTTTTT. This translates into CASSESDRSLANTGELFF.

The chain combines TRBV9 with TRBJ2-7; 10 positions agree with TRBD2. Germline loops: CDR1 SGDLS, CDR2 YYNGEE. After removal of 3 bases from V and 0 bases from J, the junction contained 3 bases not matched to a gene. The CDR3 has 15 residues. The CDR3 nucleotides read TGTGCCAGCAGCGCGAGCGGGAGGGCCTCCTACGAGCAGTACTTC. It specifies CASSASGRASYEQYF.

The gene calls are TRBV9 and TRBJ1-1; D is ambiguous. The CDR3 is 16 residues long. Trimming cost V 3 bases and J 1 base, with 16 bases left between them. Germline V gene lookup returns CDR1 SGDLS and CDR2 YYNGEE. The chain's CDR3 is CASSAHPRASNTEAFF. The CDR3 nucleotides read TGTGCCAGCAGCGCCCATCCCCGGGCCTCGAACACTGAAGCTTTCTTT.

The V and J genes are TRBV6-5 and TRBJ1-1; D is undetermined. V was trimmed by 5 bases and J by 7 bases, leaving 11 bases between them. The CDR3 contains 12 residues. From germline, CDR1 is MNHEY and CDR2 SVGAGI. The CDR3 sequence is CASSRPAFEAFF. CDR3 bases: TGTGCCAGCAGTCGCCCCGCCTTTGAAGCTTTCTTT.

V and J are TRBV6-1 and TRBJ2-7; maybe TRBD2 (5 bases). The CDR3 is 13 amino acids. V was pared by 3 bases and J by 2 bases, with 8 bases between. Germline V gives CDR1 MNHNS, CDR2 SASEGT. CDR3 in amino acids: CASSDPGTYEQYF. The DNA for the CDR3 is TGTGCCAGCAGTGACCCCGGGACCTACGAGCAGTACTTC.

The chain has TRBV7-8 and TRBJ2-7; TRBD2 matches at 10 bases. This CDR3 comprises 15 residues. CDR1 and CDR2 (germline): SGHVS, FQNEAQ. V lost 1 base and J lost 2; bases outside the gene matches: 2. In DNA, the CDR3 is TGTGCCAGCAGCTTAGAACTAGCGGGACCCTACGAGCAGTACTTC. As protein: CASSLELAGPYEQYF.

This clone was observed once. Other DNA sequences of this sample code for an identical CDR3. The chain employs TRBV7-9 and TRBJ2-5; D is possibly TRBD2 (6 bases). V lost 0 bases, J lost 0 bases, and 8 bases lay in between. The CDR3 is made up of 15 amino acids. The germline CDR1 and CDR2 sequences are SEHNR and FQNEAQ (reference sequence). CDR3 protein: CASSLAGGNQETQYF. Here the CDR3 DNA reads TGTGCCAGCAGCTTAGCGGGAGGAAACCAAGAGACCCAGTACTTC.

V is TRBV7-9 and J is TRBJ2-2; D perhaps matches TRBD2 (6 bases). The CDR3 totals 16 residues. Looked up from germline, CDR1 is SEHNR and CDR2 is FQNEAQ (reference sequence). Trimming removed 3 bases at V and 3 bases at J, with 14 bases between. The CDR3 region has the DNA TGTGCCAGCAGCTTTAGCGCCCGGGACTACACCGGGGAGCTGTTTTTT. It yields the protein CASSFSARDYTGELFF.

The genes are TRBV6-1 and TRBJ1-3; D is uncertain. The V gene's germline CDR1 is MNHNS and CDR2 SASEGT. V was cut by 2 bases and J by 4 bases, with 3 bases left in between. This CDR3 is built from 12 residues. CDR3: CASSETGNTIYF. The CDR3 nucleotides read TGTGCCAGCAGTGAAACAGGAAACACCATATATTTT.

V gene TRBV11-2 combines with J gene TRBJ2-7; TRBD2 matches at 9 bases. CDR3 length equals 15 residues. V trimming: 3 bases; J trimming: 3 bases; junction bases outside the gene matches: 6. Germline loops: CDR1 SGHAT, CDR2 FQNNGV. The CDR3 here is CASSLPGSGSYEQYF. The CDR3 coding sequence is TGTGCCAGCAGCTTGCCCGGTAGCGGGAGCTACGAGCAGTACTTC.

This chain joins TRBV11-2 and TRBJ2-6, with 12 positions matching TRBD2. Trimming cost V 5 bases and J 0 bases; bases outside gene matches: 2. Germline values: CDR1 SGHAT, CDR2 FQNNGV. This CDR3 spans 17 amino acids. CDR3 DNA: TGTGCCAGCAGCGGACTAGCGGGGCACTCTGGGGCCAACGTCCTGACTTTC. Protein product: CASSGLAGHSGANVLTF.